The TCR beta chain under discussion was sequenced for a study of PD-1 blockade in classical Hodgkin lymphoma. Overall study: Nivolumab 3 mg/kg was given intravenously every 2 weeks. Study-level findings and limits: The repertoire differences lack a defined cause, possibly disease activity or prior therapy. Complete responders' baseline diversity resembled that of newly diagnosed patients.

Using immunoSEQ multiplex PCR, the repertoire was profiled, and TCRdb retains in-frame clones only, with some absent. The data show tens of thousands of clones, with around 80% seen just once and 13% held by the top ten. Comment on this clone: Its specificity is unknown.

This CDR3 spans 14 amino acids. Trimming pared 2 bases from V and 2 bases from J, leaving 10 bases between. In germline, CDR1 is MGHRA, CDR2 YSYEKL. Every patient had relapsed following autologous stem cell transplantation, and cohorts differed in brentuximab vedotin exposure. Progressive disease, partial response or complete response was each patient's best response. The sequence was obtained from a human donor with classical Hodgkin lymphoma. This chain connects TRBV4-1 to TRBJ2-7, with a possible D match to TRBD1 (5 bases). The source was peripheral blood mononuclear cells (PBMCs), collected at baseline. CDR3 in amino acids: CASSQQGQAYEQYF. The CDR3 DNA follows: TGCGCCAGCAGCCAACAGGGTCAAGCCTACGAGCAGTACTTC.